This T cell receptor (beta chain) was recorded in a study of shared clonotypes between healthy human individuals. About the research overall: Donors had three CD4 naive, three CD4 memory, two CD8 naive and one CD8 memory plate apiece.

A note on this clone: The antigen is unknown. This specimen includes other DNA sequences encoding the same CDR3.

Findings of the study overall: How much donors shared clonotypes was expected to be affected by sequencing depth. Large depth notwithstanding, sorted-subset sequencing proved incomplete by rarefaction.

Measured with immunoSEQ multiplex PCR; TCRdb has only the in-frame clones, and not every one. This sample yields over 2 million clones, of which roughly 96% are seen a single time; roughly 0.13% belongs to the top ten. This CDR3 has 14 amino acids. V dropped 1 base and J dropped 2 bases, with 6 bases sitting between them. CDR1 and CDR2 from the germline V gene are SGHRS and YFSETQ. Sample: naive CD4+ T cells sorted from blood. Subset noted: CD45RA+ positively selected. This receptor was obtained from a man younger than 30 in good health. The V call is TRBV5-1, the J call TRBJ2-2; D remains unclear. The chain's CDR3 is CASSLLSNTGELFF. DNA of the CDR3: TGCGCCAGCAGCTTGTTGTCCAACACCGGGGAGCTGTTTTTT.